The 20 T cell receptor beta chains listed next were all sequenced from one sample in a study of blood T cell repertoires in COVID-19. Only in-frame clones appear in the TCRdb table, and some are missing; sequencing was by immunoSEQ multiplex PCR. The sample records over 250,000 clones, approximately 93% being singletons. Source material: peripheral blood. The source is a woman in her twenties or thirties with COVID-19, enrolled during active disease.

V and J are TRBV19 and TRBJ1-1; possible D gene TRBD1, 6 bases. This CDR3 is built from 20 residues. Germline V gives CDR1 LNHDA, CDR2 SQIVND (reference sequence). The V end lost 9 bases, the J end lost 0 bases, and 32 bases lay between the germline ends. The CDR3 bases are TGTGCCAGCAGGATGTGGGCCGGGGGGCAGGGCGACTCTATGAACACTGAAGCTTTCTTT. Protein sequence: CASRMWAGGQGDSMNTEAFF.

This sequence joins TRBV6-5 and TRBJ2-5; D not certain. The CDR3 runs to 11 residues. Germline lookup yields CDR1 MNHEY and CDR2 SVGAGI. Trimming stripped 3 bases from V and 5 bases from J, with 4 bases between. CDR3 in amino acids: CASSYSETQYF. The DNA of the CDR3 is TGTGCCAGCAGTTATTCGGAGACCCAGTACTTC.

The J gene is TRBJ2-3, the V gene TRBV5-1, with D perhaps TRBD2 (6 bases). Germline CDR1 SGHRS, CDR2 YFSETQ. The V and J ends lost 4 bases and 4 bases respectively, with 13 bases between them. The CDR3 sequence is 14 residues long. CDR3 in DNA: TGCGCCAGCAGCGGCCGGGACTCCTCAGATACGCAGTATTTT. Its translation: CASSGRDSSDTQYF.

The chain joins TRBV30 to TRBJ1-6; 9 bases match TRBD1. The trim removed 8 bases at V and 8 bases at J, leaving 7 bases unmatched. Looked up from germline, CDR1 is GTSNPN and CDR2 is SVGIG (reference sequence). This CDR3 is 13 amino acids long. CDR3 nucleotides: TGTGCCGGACAGGGACAGGGCGATTCACCCCTCCACTTT. Amino acids: CAGQGQGDSPLHF.

J is TRBJ1-1 and V is TRBV3-1 (or the pseudogene TRBV3-2); 7 bases align to TRBD1. The V gene end was trimmed by 4 bases and the J gene end by 2 bases; junction bases not matched to a gene: 7. Looked up from germline, CDR1 is LGHDT and CDR2 is YNNKEL (reference sequence). The CDR3 runs to 15 residues. The DNA for the CDR3 is TGTGCCAGCAGCCGAGCCGGGACAGAAAACACTGAAGCTTTCTTT. Translation: CASSRAGTENTEAFF.

The V gene is TRBV5-6, the J gene TRBJ1-6; 9 nucleotides match TRBD1. The J segment lost 8 bases and the V segment lost 1 base, leaving 7 bases of the junction unmatched. CDR1 and CDR2 from the germline V gene are SGHDT and YYEEEE. The CDR3 totals 16 residues. The CDR3 protein is CASSLYRQGGDSPLHF. Here the CDR3 DNA reads TGTGCCAGCAGCTTGTACCGACAGGGGGGGGATTCACCCCTCCACTTT. The entire variable domain, with the rest obtained from reference TRBV5-6 and TRBJ1-6, is as follows: DAGVTQSPTHLIKTRGQQVTLRCSPKSGHDTVSWYQQALGQGPQFIFQYYEEEERQRGNFPDRFSGHQFPNYSSELNVNALLLGDSALYLCASSLYRQGGDSPLHFGNGTRLTVT.

The chain couples TRBV6-5 to TRBJ1-1; D is unresolved. V shed 5 bases and J shed 9 bases, with 13 bases lying between them. The CDR3 consists of 12 residues. The germline CDR1 and CDR2 sequences are MNHEY and SVGAGI. For the CDR3, the DNA is TGTGCCAGCAGTACGACTAACCAGAAAGCTTTCTTT. It translates to CASSTTNQKAFF.

The chain combines TRBV4-2 with TRBJ1-6, with TRBD1 identical over 8 bases. The CDR3 covers 15 residues. V lost 1 base, J lost 10 bases, and 6 bases stayed unmatched. Germline lookup yields CDR1 LGHNA and CDR2 YNFKEQ. The CDR3 DNA reads TGTGCCAGCAGCCAAGTTCCCGGACAGGGCTCACCCCTCCACTTT. It codes for CASSQVPGQGSPLHF.

Worth noting for this clone: Other DNA sequences in the same sample also yield this CDR3. This rearrangement joins TRBV27 to TRBJ2-1, with TRBD2 identical over 12 bases. Germline assignment: CDR1 MNHEY and CDR2 SMNVEV (reference sequence). The trim removed 4 bases at V and 4 bases at J, leaving 2 bases unmatched. This CDR3 has 15 residues. CDR3 region: CASSSGLAGYNEQFF. The CDR3 DNA reads as TGTGCCAGCAGTTCTGGACTAGCGGGGTACAATGAGCAGTTCTTC.

This clone was seen a handful of times. The gene calls are TRBV2 and TRBJ2-7, with 8 bases identical to TRBD1. The V segment lost 8 bases and the J segment 4 bases; nucleotides outside the gene matches: 7. This CDR3 contains 13 residues. Looked up from germline, CDR1 is SNHLY and CDR2 is FYNNEI. CDR3 region: CASGAGGWYEQYF. The CDR3 region has the DNA TGTGCCAGCGGAGCAGGGGGCTGGTACGAGCAGTACTTC.

The V gene is TRBV6-5, the J gene TRBJ2-7, with D possibly TRBD2 on 6 matching bases. Germline assignment: CDR1 MNHEY and CDR2 SVGAGI. The CDR3 runs to 14 residues. V was pared by 6 bases and J by 7 bases, with 19 bases between. The CDR3 DNA is TGTGCCAGCAGGGCCATAGGAGGCGCGGGGGAGCAGTACTTC. Protein: CASRAIGGAGEQYF.

The CDR3 DNA sequence: TGTGCTAGTGGTACAGGGTCGGGCACTGAAGCTTTCTTT. It yields the protein CASGTGSGTEAFF. The chain carries TRBV12-5 and TRBJ1-1; tentative D call: TRBD1 (6 bases). The CDR3 spans 13 residues. Germline V gene data show CDR1 as LGHNT and CDR2 as FRNRAP. With 5 bases removed from V and 4 bases from J, the gap between germline ends came to 11 bases.

This chain links TRBV28 with TRBJ1-2; perhaps TRBD1 as D (5 bases). This CDR3 is 15 amino acids long. Trimming shortened V by 4 bases and J by 4 bases, and 16 bases separated the two germline ends. Per germline, CDR1 MDHEN and CDR2 SYDVKM. CDR3 loop: CASSSSTPQGYGYTF. The CDR3 region has the DNA TGTGCCAGCAGTTCCTCAACGCCCCAGGGCTATGGCTACACCTTC.

The rearrangement links TRBV12-5 to TRBJ2-3; the match to TRBD2 covers 11 bases. The CDR3 has 15 residues. Trimming took 6 bases from V and 0 from J; bases not matched to a gene: 2. Germline loops: CDR1 LGHNT, CDR2 FRNRAP. The CDR3 spells CASGRTSGSTDTQYF. CDR3 in DNA: TGTGCTAGTGGCCGGACTAGCGGGAGCACAGATACGCAGTATTTT.

The chain links TRBV11-2 to TRBJ2-7; maybe TRBD2 (6 bases). This CDR3 comprises 14 residues. V lost 4 bases, J lost 3 bases, and 13 bases lay in between. Germline loops: CDR1 SGHAT, CDR2 FQNNGV. In nucleotides, the CDR3 is TGTGCCAGCAGCTATACAGGCGGGATCTACGAGCAGTACTTC. It translates to CASSYTGGIYEQYF.

The genes are TRBV18 and TRBJ1-5; 7 bases fit TRBD1. The CDR3 runs to 15 residues. The V gene's germline CDR1 is KGHSH and CDR2 LQKENI. V shed 2 bases and J 1 base; nucleotides not matched to a gene: 2. The CDR3 nucleotides are TGTGCCAGCTCACCAGCAGGGGGGAGCAATCAGCCCCAGCATTTT. Translation gives CASSPAGGSNQPQHF.

The chain employs TRBV25-1 and TRBJ2-7; 8 bases are shared with TRBD1. Per the germline V gene, CDR1 is MGHDK and CDR2 is SYGVNS. The CDR3 has 13 amino acids. V lost 4 bases and J lost 4; bases outside the gene matches: 3. The CDR3 nucleotides read TGTGCCAGCAGTGCCTACAGGGGGTACGAGCAGTACTTC. Its protein product is CASSAYRGYEQYF.

This chain uses TRBV7-9 with TRBJ2-5; 12 nucleotides agree with TRBD2. Trimming removed 5 bases from V and 5 bases from J; junction bases left unmatched: 6. CDR1 is SEHNR and CDR2 is FQNEAQ in the germline V gene (reference sequence). The CDR3 length is 15 residues. The CDR3 sequence is CASSLSSGRAETQYF. The CDR3 DNA sequence: TGTGCCAGCAGCCTATCTAGCGGGAGGGCTGAGACCCAGTACTTC.

The chain uses TRBV25-1 and TRBJ2-7; 8 bases line up with TRBD1. Per germline, CDR1 MGHDK and CDR2 SYGVNS. The CDR3 runs to 14 residues. J gave up 5 bases and V 1 base, and 4 bases lay outside the gene matches. The CDR3 coding sequence is TGTGCCAGCAGTGAATCGGGACAGGTGGACGAGCAGTACTTC. This codes for CASSESGQVDEQYF.

This clone was observed a single time. The chain has TRBV11-2 and TRBJ1-3, with D perhaps TRBD1 (5 bases). The CDR3 length is 15 residues. The germline V gene encodes CDR1 SGHAT and CDR2 FQNNGV. V gave up 5 bases and J gave up 0 bases, with 11 bases separating them. The CDR3 loop reads CASSNRQSSGNTIYF. The CDR3 nucleotides are TGTGCCAGCAGCAACCGACAGTCCTCTGGAAACACCATATATTTT.